This T cell receptor (beta chain) was retrieved from a study of monozygotic twins with inflammatory bowel disease. TCRdb reprocessed the 5' RACE reads; each CDR3 protein has one entry and no DNA is given. The sample includes more than 300,000 distinct CDR3 sequences. This CDR3 has 11 amino acids. Per the germline V gene, CDR1 is DFQATT and CDR2 is SNEGSKA (reference sequence). General study points: Findings did not support one strong IBD-associated signal or clonotype. IBD patients share fewer clonotypes with other people than healthy twins do, especially with disease activity. It was in IBD patients that TCRbeta diversity (inverse Simpson) was lower than in healthy co-twins.

On this clonotype: As yet, its antigen is unknown.

This sequence originates from a human donor with ulcerative colitis or Crohn's disease, or a healthy co-twin of an affected twin (not recorded which). The sample was blood. The rearrangement uses TRBV20-1 and TRBJ2-1. The CDR3 here is CSANHVNEQFF.